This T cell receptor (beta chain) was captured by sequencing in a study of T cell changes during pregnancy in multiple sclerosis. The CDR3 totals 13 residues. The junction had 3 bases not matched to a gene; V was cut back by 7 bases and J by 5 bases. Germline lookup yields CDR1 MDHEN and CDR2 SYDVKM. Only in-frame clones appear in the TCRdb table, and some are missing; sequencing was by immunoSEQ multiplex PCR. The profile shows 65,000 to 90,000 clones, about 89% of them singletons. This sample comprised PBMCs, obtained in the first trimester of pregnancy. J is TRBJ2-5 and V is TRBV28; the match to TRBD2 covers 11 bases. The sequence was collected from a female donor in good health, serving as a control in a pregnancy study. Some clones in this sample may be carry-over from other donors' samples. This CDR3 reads CASKRTSGETQYF. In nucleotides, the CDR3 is TGTGCCAGCAAAAGGACTAGCGGGGAGACCCAGTACTTC.